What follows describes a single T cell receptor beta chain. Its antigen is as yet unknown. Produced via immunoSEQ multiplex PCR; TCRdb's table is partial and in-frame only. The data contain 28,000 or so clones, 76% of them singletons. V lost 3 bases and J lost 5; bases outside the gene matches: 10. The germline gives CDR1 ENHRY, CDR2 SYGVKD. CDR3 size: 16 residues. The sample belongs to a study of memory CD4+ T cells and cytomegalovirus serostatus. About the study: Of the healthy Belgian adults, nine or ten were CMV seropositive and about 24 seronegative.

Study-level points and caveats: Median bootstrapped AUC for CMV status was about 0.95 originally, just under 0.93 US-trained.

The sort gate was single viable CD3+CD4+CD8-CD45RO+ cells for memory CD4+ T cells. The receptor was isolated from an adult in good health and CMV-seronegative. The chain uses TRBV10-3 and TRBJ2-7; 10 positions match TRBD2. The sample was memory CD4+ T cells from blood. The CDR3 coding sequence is TGTGCCATCAGTGATCCCCTAGCGGGAGCAGGGGACGAGCAGTACTTC. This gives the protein CAISDPLAGAGDEQYF.